Below, 30 T cell receptor beta chains from the same sample are listed, as sequenced in a study of cytomegalovirus exposure and HLA in healthy donors. 13 Jbeta primers and 60 Vbeta primers were used for the PCR. Profiling relied on immunoSEQ multiplex PCR, and the TCRdb table lists in-frame clones only, not all of them. The table includes 100,000 to 150,000 clones, more than 70% detected once. The material sequenced was PBMCs. All receptors derive from a woman in her fifties or sixties in good health and CMV-seropositive.

V and J are TRBV19 and TRBJ2-5; 9 bases are a match to TRBD1. CDR3 length: 15 residues. Trimming removed 3 bases from V and 4 bases from J; junction bases left unmatched: 6. From germline, CDR1 is LNHDA and CDR2 SQIVND (reference sequence). The CDR3 spells CASSIHRGLGETQYF. CDR3 nucleotides: TGTGCCAGTAGTATCCACAGGGGGCTTGGAGAGACCCAGTACTTC.

This chain joins TRBV18 and TRBJ2-3; 13 positions agree with TRBD2. The length of the CDR3 is 16 residues. Trimming removed 3 bases from V and 0 bases from J; junction bases left unmatched: 0. CDR1 KGHSH and CDR2 LQKENI come from the germline V gene. Written as DNA, the CDR3 is TGTGCCAGCTCACCGACTAGCGGGGGGAGCACAGATACGCAGTATTTT. Residues: CASSPTSGGSTDTQYF. Looking up the rest from reference TRBV18 and TRBJ2-3 gives the full variable domain: NAGVMQNPRHLVRRRGQEARLRCSPMKGHSHVYWYRQLPEEGLKFMVYLQKENIIDESGMPKERFSAEFPKEGPSILRIQQVVRGDSAAYFCASSPTSGGSTDTQYFGPGTRLTVL.

V usage is TRBV5-1 and J usage is TRBJ2-5; D unresolved. CDR1 SGHRS and CDR2 YFSETQ come from the germline V gene. This CDR3 region has 15 residues. The ends were cut back, 4 bases at V and 0 bases at J, with 13 bases in the middle. Written as DNA, the CDR3 is TGCGCCAGCAGCCTAGGTAGCCGGTACCAAGAGACCCAGTACTTC. Translated, it gives CASSLGSRYQETQYF.

The chain employs TRBV19 and TRBJ2-1; D might be TRBD1 (5 bases). Per germline, CDR1 LNHDA and CDR2 SQIVND (reference sequence). With 5 bases removed from V and 8 bases from J, the gap between germline ends came to 13 bases. The CDR3 length is 13 residues. The CDR3 DNA reads as TGTGCCAGTAGTTTACAGTGGGGCGATGAGCAGTTCTTC. This codes for CASSLQWGDEQFF.

J is TRBJ2-7 and V is TRBV13, with TRBD2 identical over 7 bases. Germline lookup yields CDR1 PRHDT and CDR2 FYEKMQ (reference sequence). CDR3 length: 17 residues. The J segment lost 0 bases and the V segment lost 1 base, leaving 9 bases of the junction unmatched. CDR3 sequence reads: CASSLVKTSSNSYEQYF. CDR3 coding DNA: TGTGCCAGCAGCTTAGTCAAGACTAGCAGCAACTCCTACGAGCAGTACTTC. Based on the CDR3 plus reference TRBV13 and TRBJ2-7, the full variable domain is AAGVIQSPRHLIKEKRETATLKCYPIPRHDTVYWYQQGPGQDPQFLISFYEKMQSDKGSIPDRFSAQQFSDYHSELNMSSLELGDSALYFCASSLVKTSSNSYEQYFGPGTRLTVT.

The chain couples TRBV30 to TRBJ1-1, with D tentatively TRBD1 (6 bases). V was trimmed by 3 bases and J by 1 base, leaving 15 bases between them. CDR3 length: 15 residues. Germline values: CDR1 GTSNPN, CDR2 SVGIG (reference sequence). The CDR3 loop reads CAWSPRLGANTEAFF. CDR3 nucleotides: TGTGCCTGGAGCCCAAGACTGGGGGCGAACACTGAAGCTTTCTTT.

The rearrangement links TRBV30 to TRBJ2-7; D not certain. With 7 bases removed from V and 3 bases from J, the gap between germline ends came to 13 bases. Germline values: CDR1 GTSNPN, CDR2 SVGIG (reference sequence). CDR3 length: 12 amino acids. CDR3 protein: CALRLVNYEQYF. The CDR3 coding sequence is TGTGCCTTACGACTTGTTAACTACGAGCAGTACTTC.

J is TRBJ2-7 and V is TRBV27, with TRBD1 matching over 10 bases. J gave up 2 bases and V 5 bases, and 9 bases lay outside the gene matches. Germline V lookup: CDR1 MNHEY, CDR2 SMNVEV (reference sequence). This CDR3 is built from 16 residues. Here the CDR3 DNA reads TGTGCCAGCAGTCCGGCCGGGACAGGGGCGCCCTACGAGCAGTACTTC. Protein: CASSPAGTGAPYEQYF.

This chain uses TRBV18 with TRBJ2-2; 7 nucleotides line up with TRBD1. The CDR3 is 17 residues long. V gave up 2 bases and J gave up 4 bases; unmatched junction bases: 10. CDR1 is KGHSH, CDR2 LQKENI, per germline. The CDR3 protein is CASSPSGGSTVTGELFF. Here the CDR3 DNA reads TGTGCCAGCTCACCATCAGGGGGATCTACGGTCACCGGGGAGCTGTTTTTT.

V and J are TRBV5-3 and TRBJ2-5, with 10 bases identical to TRBD1. TRBV5-3 is assigned to the ORF class and has an uncertain function. The CDR3 loop spans 15 amino acids. Trimming removed 3 bases from V and 5 bases from J; junction bases left unmatched: 7. The CDR3 nucleotides are TGTGCCAGAAGCTCCGACAGGGGGCGGAGGGAGACCCAGTACTTC. Translated: CARSSDRGRRETQYF.

In this sample, this clone turned up a few times. This chain uses TRBV4-3 with TRBJ2-7, with D possibly being TRBD1 (5 bases). The V gene's germline CDR1 is LGHNA and CDR2 YSLEER. V lost 0 bases, J lost 6 bases, and 12 bases lay in between. This CDR3 region has 14 residues. CDR3 sequence reads: CASSQDSREGEQYF. The CDR3 coding sequence is TGCGCCAGCAGCCAAGATTCCAGGGAAGGCGAGCAGTACTTC.

V gene TRBV7-9 combines with J gene TRBJ1-5; the match to TRBD1 covers 8 bases. The germline V gene encodes CDR1 SEHNR and CDR2 FQNEAQ (reference sequence). The J segment lost 5 bases and the V segment lost 0 bases, leaving 3 bases of the junction unmatched. This CDR3 has 15 amino acids. Here the CDR3 reads CASSLADRVDQPQHF. CDR3 in DNA: TGTGCCAGCAGCTTAGCGGACAGGGTGGATCAGCCCCAGCATTTT.

This rearrangement joins TRBV2 to TRBJ1-4; 10 bases fit TRBD1. Germline CDR1 reads SNHLY; CDR2 reads FYNNEI. J was trimmed by 8 bases and V by 6 bases; bases with no gene match: 9. The CDR3 has 15 amino acids. Written as DNA, the CDR3 is TGTGCCAGCAGCTGGTCGGGACAGGGGTTGGAAAAACTGTTTTTT. It translates to CASSWSGQGLEKLFF.

DNA for the CDR3: TGTGCCAGCAGCAAGGACAGGGATGGCACTGAAGCTTTCTTT. It specifies CASSKDRDGTEAFF. This chain links TRBV7-9 with TRBJ1-1; 8 bases agree with TRBD1. The J segment lost 4 bases and the V segment lost 5 bases, leaving 6 bases of the junction unmatched. Germline loops: CDR1 SEHNR, CDR2 FQNEAQ (reference sequence). The CDR3 loop spans 14 amino acids. The whole variable domain, filled in from reference TRBV7-9 and TRBJ1-1, reads DTGVSQNPRHKITKRGQNVTFRCDPISEHNRLYWYRQTLGQGPEFLTYFQNEAQLEKSRLLSDRFSAERPKGSFSTLEIQRTEQGDSAMYLCASSKDRDGTEAFFGQGTRLTVV.

This clone was seen a handful of times. The J gene is TRBJ1-1, the V gene TRBV7-3; D unresolved. Germline V gene data show CDR1 as SGHTA and CDR2 as FQGTGA. Between the trimmed V and J ends, which lost 2 bases and 5 bases, there was a span of 9 bases. The CDR3 covers 13 residues. CDR3 sequence (DNA): TGTGCCAGCAGCTTATCCAAGCGGACTGAAGCTTTCTTT. Protein: CASSLSKRTEAFF.

This chain uses TRBV5-6 with TRBJ2-5; 15 positions match TRBD2. From germline, CDR1 is SGHDT and CDR2 YYEEEE. V trimming: 4 bases; J trimming: 4 bases; junction bases outside the gene matches: 5. The CDR3 contains 16 residues. This CDR3 is CASSRTSGGAGETQYF. Here the CDR3 DNA reads TGTGCCAGCAGCCGGACTAGCGGGGGGGCCGGAGAGACCCAGTACTTC.

The chain is built from TRBV4-3 and TRBJ2-2, with a tentative D call TRBD1 (6 bases). CDR3 length: 16 amino acids. The germline CDR1 and CDR2 sequences are LGHNA and YSLEER. V was shortened by 0 bases and J by 4 bases, with 12 bases between the two germline ends. The CDR3 DNA sequence: TGCGCCAGCAGCCAAGATCTGGGGGCAGGCACCGGGGAGCTGTTTTTT. Translated: CASSQDLGAGTGELFF.

A few counts support this clone. The rearrangement links TRBV18 to TRBJ2-3; D is possibly TRBD2 (6 bases). Germline CDR1 is KGHSH and CDR2 is LQKENI. The CDR3 consists of 14 residues. V gave up 4 bases and J gave up 2 bases, with 10 bases separating them. The CDR3 loop is CASSRSGLTDTQYF. CDR3 nucleotides: TGTGCCAGCTCACGGTCGGGACTCACAGATACGCAGTATTTT.

CDR3 nucleotides: TGTGCCAGTAGTAAGAGGGCAGGTCTTGAAGCTTTCTTT. It yields the protein CASSKRAGLEAFF. The J gene is TRBJ1-1, the V gene TRBV19; D is ambiguous. The CDR3 totals 13 residues. The V end was cut by 4 bases, the J end by 7 bases, with 13 bases between. Germline V gene data show CDR1 as LNHDA and CDR2 as SQIVND (reference sequence).

This chain joins TRBV25-1 and TRBJ1-2, with TRBD1 matching over 8 bases. Trimming removed 8 bases from V and 8 bases from J; junction bases left unmatched: 10. CDR3 length equals 13 residues. The germline CDR1 and CDR2 sequences are MGHDK and SYGVNS. As DNA, the CDR3 is TGTGCCAGCCAGGGGGCGAGGTTCGAGGGCTACACCTTC. This sequence encodes CASQGARFEGYTF.

The rearrangement uses TRBV19 and TRBJ1-5; 7 bases are shared with TRBD1. Germline CDR1 and CDR2: LNHDA and SQIVND (reference sequence). Trimming cost V 10 bases and J 2 bases; bases outside gene matches: 5. The CDR3 contains 13 residues. In DNA, the CDR3 is TGTGCCACGGGAGGGGGCGGCAATCAGCCCCAGCATTTT. It yields the protein CATGGGGNQPQHF.

This clone has just a few counts. V gene TRBV18 combines with J gene TRBJ2-2; 10 nucleotides align to TRBD2. The CDR3 covers 15 residues. After removal of 4 bases from V and 5 bases from J, the junction contained 4 bases not matched to a gene. Looked up from germline, CDR1 is KGHSH and CDR2 is LQKENI. The CDR3 nucleotides are TGTGCCAGCTCACTCGGACTAGCGGTTACCGGGGAGCTGTTTTTT. Translation: CASSLGLAVTGELFF.

The chain recombines TRBV5-6 with TRBJ2-7; 10 bases agree with TRBD2. The CDR3 spans 15 residues. Germline loops: CDR1 SGHDT, CDR2 YYEEEE. V was pared by 3 bases and J by 2 bases, with 5 bases of the junction left unmatched. The DNA for the CDR3 is TGTGCCAGCAGCTCCGGGACTAGCGAGACCTACGAGCAGTACTTC. This encodes CASSSGTSETYEQYF.

J is TRBJ1-2 and V is TRBV7-9; maybe TRBD1 (5 bases). The germline V gene has CDR1 SEHNR and CDR2 FQNEAQ (reference sequence). Trimming stripped 5 bases from V and 8 bases from J, with 15 bases between. The CDR3 is 13 amino acids. CDR3 region: CASSPTAPQGYTF. The CDR3 DNA follows: TGTGCCAGCAGCCCGACAGCTCCGCAGGGCTACACCTTC.

The chain carries TRBV6-5 and TRBJ2-1; a possible D gene is TRBD1 (5 bases). CDR3 size: 16 residues. V was trimmed by 4 bases and J by 0 bases, leaving 13 bases between them. Looked up from germline, CDR1 is MNHEY and CDR2 is SVGAGI. The CDR3 sequence: CASSSDSYFSYNEQFF. The CDR3 bases are TGTGCCAGCAGTTCCGACAGCTACTTCTCCTACAATGAGCAGTTCTTC.

The rearrangement joins TRBV20-1 to TRBJ2-7, with D hard to call. The CDR3 length is 10 residues. The germline CDR1 and CDR2 sequences are DFQATT and SNEGSKA (reference sequence). With 4 bases removed from V and 3 bases from J, the gap between germline ends came to 4 bases. The chain's CDR3 is CSATSYEQYF. CDR3 nucleotides: TGCAGTGCTACCAGCTACGAGCAGTACTTC.

The chain joins TRBV5-1 to TRBJ2-7; a possible D gene is TRBD2 (5 bases). With 7 bases removed from V and 3 bases from J, the gap between germline ends came to 11 bases. Germline assignment: CDR1 SGHRS and CDR2 YFSETQ. The CDR3 loop spans 12 amino acids. The CDR3 coding sequence is TGCGCCAGCCCCGCGGGCCTCTACGAGCAGTACTTC. It is translated as CASPAGLYEQYF.

V gene TRBV6-1 combines with J gene TRBJ1-4, with D unclear. The V gene's germline CDR1 is MNHNS and CDR2 SASEGT. V lost 7 bases and J 0 bases, leaving 12 bases between the germline ends. This CDR3 is 15 amino acids long. DNA for the CDR3: TGTGCCAGCATTCGGAGGGTTGCAACTAATGAAAAACTGTTTTTT. Amino acid sequence: CASIRRVATNEKLFF.

This clone was detected a few times. The rearrangement links TRBV4-2 to TRBJ2-5; 10 nucleotides agree with TRBD1. Judging by the DNA end, TRBJ2-7 fits better; the J call may be wrong. CDR1 LGHNA and CDR2 YNFKEQ come from the germline V gene. The CDR3 covers 17 residues. The CDR3 spells CASSQDGTRQGAYEQYF. The CDR3 nucleotides read TGTGCCAGCAGCCAAGATGGAACCCGACAGGGGGCGTACGAGCAGTACTTC.

This clone was seen a handful of times. The V gene is TRBV4-3, the J gene TRBJ2-1, with 11 bases fitting TRBD2. Germline assignment: CDR1 LGHNA and CDR2 YSLEER. The junction had 7 bases not matched to a gene; V was cut back by 4 bases and J by 5 bases. This CDR3 has 16 amino acids. CDR3 nucleotide sequence: TGCGCCAGCAGCCCGCGAGGTAGCGGGGGGGACAATGAGCAGTTCTTC. Its translation is CASSPRGSGGDNEQFF.